The 10 T cell receptor beta chains given below trace back to one sample, sequenced in a study of shared clonotypes between healthy human individuals. The protocol was immunoSEQ multiplex PCR, while the TCRdb copy is restricted to in-frame clones and leaves out a portion. The sample has around 2.1 million clones, roughly 91% seen once; the top ten hold around 1.7%. CD8 cells classed as naive were CD45RO-negative and positively selected for CCR7, excluding terminally differentiated effector memory CD45RA+ cells. The sequencing input was naive CD8+ T cells from PBMCs. The source is a man between 18 and 35 years old in good health. Some clones in this sample may be carry-over from other donors' samples.

The chain joins TRBV9 to TRBJ1-3, with a weak D call TRBD1 (5 bases). V was cut by 4 bases and J by 0 bases, with 14 bases left in between. The CDR3 has 16 amino acids. Germline CDR1 is SGDLS and CDR2 is YYNGEE. CDR3 sequence reads: CASSPLGGFSGNTIYF. In DNA form, the CDR3 reads TGTGCCAGCAGCCCCCTCGGGGGATTCTCTGGAAACACCATATATTTT.

The gene calls are TRBV19 and TRBJ2-1, with D unclear. V was cut by 7 bases and J by 8 bases, with 9 bases left in between. The CDR3 is made up of 11 amino acids. CDR1 and CDR2 from the germline V gene are LNHDA and SQIVND (reference sequence). Here the CDR3 reads CASKGRHEQFF. The CDR3 DNA reads TGTGCCAGTAAGGGCAGACATGAGCAGTTCTTC.

V is TRBV6-1 and J is TRBJ2-7; 10 bases line up with TRBD2. CDR3 size: 17 residues. CDR1 and CDR2 from the germline V gene are MNHNS and SASEGT. V shed 1 base, J shed 3 bases, and the junction held 9 bases outside the gene matches. The CDR3 here is CASSEGSGRAYVYEQYF. The CDR3 DNA reads TGTGCCAGCAGTGAAGGAAGCGGGAGGGCCTACGTCTACGAGCAGTACTTC.

The count of this clone is one. The J gene is TRBJ2-5, the V gene TRBV15; 10 positions match TRBD2. V dropped 0 bases and J dropped 7; count of bases not matched to a gene: 14. This CDR3 has 18 amino acids. Germline lookup yields CDR1 LNHNV and CDR2 YYDKDF (reference sequence). The CDR3 loop reads CATSRDRDLAGDSGTQYF. CDR3 bases: TGTGCCACCAGCAGAGATCGGGACCTAGCGGGAGATTCAGGGACCCAGTACTTC.

As for this clone: The same CDR3 arises from other DNA sequences in this sample as well. The chain links TRBV29-1 to TRBJ1-2; D gene unclear. CDR1 SQVTM and CDR2 ANQGSEA come from the germline V gene. This CDR3 has 13 amino acids. The germline V and J ends were trimmed by 3 bases and 2 bases, with 10 bases remaining between them. DNA of the CDR3: TGCAGCGTTGATTCCGGTCTAAACTATGGCTACACCTTC. Translating it yields CSVDSGLNYGYTF.

The rearrangement joins TRBV7-8 to TRBJ1-3; 9 positions match TRBD1. Germline CDR1 and CDR2: SGHVS and FQNEAQ. Trimming at V came to 2 bases and at J to 2 bases, leaving 10 bases not matched to a gene. The CDR3 covers 18 residues. This chain's CDR3 is CASSLSRDRVPPGNTIYF. The CDR3 DNA reads TGTGCCAGCAGCTTATCTCGGGACAGGGTCCCGCCTGGAAACACCATATATTTT. Using reference TRBV7-8 and TRBJ1-3 for the parts outside the CDR3, the full variable domain is GAGVSQSPRYKVAKRGQDVALRCDPISGHVSLFWYQQALGQGPEFLTYFQNEAQLDKSGLPSDRFFAERPEGSVSTLKIQRTQQEDSAVYLCASSLSRDRVPPGNTIYFGEGSWLTVV.

The chain has TRBV5-5 and TRBJ2-7; TRBD1 matches 9 bases. Germline-derived CDR1 and CDR2 are SGHKS and YYEKEE (reference sequence). The V and J ends lost 0 bases and 3 bases, in that order; junction bases with no gene match: 1. This CDR3 contains 14 residues. CDR3 nucleotides: TGTGCCAGCAGCTTGGGGGGACAGGGCTACGAGCAGTACTTC. It translates to CASSLGGQGYEQYF.

The J gene is TRBJ2-2, the V gene TRBV4-1, with 7 positions matching TRBD2. The length of the CDR3 is 16 residues. Germline V gene lookup returns CDR1 MGHRA and CDR2 YSYEKL. Trimming at V came to 2 bases and at J to 7 bases, leaving 10 bases not matched to a gene. The CDR3 DNA follows: TGCGCCAGCAGCCAATCGGGGACTACCTTTTTCGGGGAGCTGTTTTTT. Encoded protein: CASSQSGTTFFGELFF.

The CDR3 loop is CASSGAGGINYEQYF. CDR3 coding DNA: TGTGCCAGCAGCGGAGCCGGTGGGATTAACTACGAGCAGTACTTC. The chain recombines TRBV9 with TRBJ2-7; the D is unclear. V lost 3 bases and J lost 3, with 16 bases in between. The CDR3 is made up of 15 amino acids. Per the germline V gene, CDR1 is SGDLS and CDR2 is YYNGEE.

With regard to this clone: The identical CDR3 is also encoded by other nucleotide sequences in the sample. The chain uses TRBV6-5 and TRBJ1-1; tentative D call: TRBD1 (5 bases). The V gene's germline CDR1 is MNHEY and CDR2 SVGAGI. V dropped 2 bases and J dropped 2 bases, with 12 bases sitting between them. This CDR3 is 15 amino acids long. CDR3: CASSYRGGGNTEAFF. CDR3 DNA: TGTGCCAGCAGTTACAGGGGAGGAGGAAACACTGAAGCTTTCTTT.